The rows below give T cell receptor beta chains drawn from one sample of a study of blood T cell repertoires in COVID-19. Measured with immunoSEQ multiplex PCR; TCRdb has only the in-frame clones, and not every one. The table includes 200,000 or so clones, around 81% detected once. Sequences were obtained from peripheral blood. The receptors stem from a woman aged 60-75 years with acute or convalescent COVID-19. CDR3s include the opening cysteine and the closing phenylalanine or tryptophan. A D gene is named only where the DNA matches it firmly. The size of a clone is reported for some rows only, either as once, few or many, or as a class for expanded clones.

clone_size j_call d_call v_call cdr3_nt cdr3_aa
- TRBJ1-5 - TRBV4-2 TGTGCCAGCAGCCAAGATAAGCACAGCAATCAGCCCCAGCATTTT CASSQDKHSNQPQHF
- TRBJ2-3 - TRBV7-3 TGTGCCAGCAGCTCGTCAGGGGCTAGAACAGATACGCAGTATTTT CASSSSGARTDTQYF
- TRBJ2-5 - TRBV6-1 TGTGCCAGCAGTGAATTCGCGGGGAACCAAGAGACCCAGTACTTC CASSEFAGNQETQYF
- TRBJ2-7 TRBD2 TRBV19 TGTGCCAGTGCTCCGGGGGGAGGGGAAGGCTACGAGCAGTACTTC CASAPGGGEGYEQYF
- TRBJ2-5 TRBD1 TRBV6-5 TGTGCCAGCAGGCCCCGGGACAGGGGACAAGAGACCCAGTACTTC CASRPRDRGQETQYF
- TRBJ1-3 - TRBV7-8 TGTGCCAGCAGGAGCACAGGGAATCAAGGAAACACCATATATTTT CASRSTGNQGNTIYF
- TRBJ2-3 - TRBV6-5 TGTGCCAGCAGAAAAGGGGCAGGGTACACAGATACGCAGTATTTT CASRKGAGYTDTQYF
- TRBJ2-7 TRBD2 TRBV11-2 TGTGCCAGCAGCCACGAGCCGGGGGGTGAGCAGTACTTC CASSHEPGGEQYF
- TRBJ1-1 - TRBV4-2 TGTGCCAGCAGCTCTCATCAAAGGGGGAACACTGAAGCTTTCTTT CASSSHQRGNTEAFF
- TRBJ1-2 - TRBV15 TGTGCCACCAGCAGAGATGTCGGTGGCTACACCTTC CATSRDVGGYTF
once TRBJ1-1 - TRBV12-3/TRBV12-4 TGTGCCAGCAGTTTTGGACAGAACACTGAAGCTTTCTTT CASSFGQNTEAFF
- TRBJ1-1 - TRBV14 TGTGCCAGCAGCCAATCTGGTTGGCTGAACACTGAAGCTTTCTTT CASSQSGWLNTEAFF
- TRBJ1-4 - TRBV21-1 TGTGCCAGCAGCAAAGCCTTGGTGGCAGGGGATGAAAAACTGTTTTTT CASSKALVAGDEKLFF
few TRBJ1-1 - TRBV6-5 TGTGCCAGCAGGAACCCAGGTGGGACTGAAGCTTTCTTT CASRNPGGTEAFF
few TRBJ1-2 - TRBV30 TGTGCCTGGACCCGCAGGACGGAGGGGATTGGCACCTTC CAWTRRTEGIGTF
- TRBJ1-1 TRBD1 TRBV5-6 TGTGCCAGCAGCTGGAAGGGTCGGCAGGGGGGAAAAGCTTTCTTT CASSWKGRQGGKAFF
- TRBJ1-2 TRBD1 TRBV6-5 TGTGCCAGCAGCCCACGAGGACAGGGGTATGGCTACACCTTC CASSPRGQGYGYTF
- TRBJ1-1 TRBD1 TRBV6-5 TGTGCCAGCAGTAGGGGACAGGGGGCGACTGAAGCTTTCTTT CASSRGQGATEAFF
once TRBJ2-7 - TRBV11-2 TGTGCCAGCAGCCCCCGTCTACTAGGCGGTTACGAGCAGTACTTC CASSPRLLGGYEQYF
- TRBJ2-1 - TRBV7-2 TGTGCCAGCAGCTTATTTGGGGGGGCGGGCAATGAGCAGTTCTTC CASSLFGGAGNEQFF
- TRBJ2-3 TRBD2 TRBV18 TGTGCCAGCTCACCGGTCGGGGGGGCCCGCACAGATACGCAGTATTTT CASSPVGGARTDTQYF
- TRBJ2-3 - TRBV3-1/TRBV3-2 TGTGCCAGCAGCCAAGATCGTAGCGGAGATACGCAGTATTTT CASSQDRSGDTQYF
few TRBJ2-2 TRBD2 TRBV2 TGTGCCAGCAGTACCACTGGACTAGCGGGGGTCCTGAACACCGGGGAGCTGTTTTTT CASSTTGLAGVLNTGELFF
few TRBJ2-3 - TRBV5-6 TGTGCCAGCAGCACGCCCTTAGGGCAGGGAACAGATACGCAGTATTTT CASSTPLGQGTDTQYF
- TRBJ2-5 - TRBV7-2 TGTGCCAGCAGCTTTAGCCTAGCCCAAGAGACCCAGTACTTC CASSFSLAQETQYF
- TRBJ1-1 TRBD1 TRBV6-6 TGTGCCAGCAGTTACTCGACAGGGGACACTGAAGCTTTCTTT CASSYSTGDTEAFF
- TRBJ1-1 TRBD1 TRBV9 TGTGCCAGCAACAGGGCAGGGGGCAATGAAGCTTTCTTT CASNRAGGNEAFF
- TRBJ2-4 - TRBV25-1 TGTGCCAGCAGTGCACGGGCAGGGAAAGGCAAAAACATTCAGTACTTC CASSARAGKGKNIQYF
- TRBJ1-4 - TRBV12-5 TGTGCTAGTGGTGCAGGGGACGGAACTAATGAAAAACTGTTTTTT CASGAGDGTNEKLFF
- TRBJ2-5 - TRBV4-3 TGCGCCAGCAGCCGTACGGTACGGGAGACCCAGTACTTC CASSRTVRETQYF
few TRBJ2-2 TRBD2 TRBV5-1 TGCGCCAGCAGCCCTAGCGGGGGGCGCGGGGAGCTGTTTTTT CASSPSGGRGELFF
- TRBJ1-1 - TRBV20-1 TGCAGTGCTAGTAGCGGTATAAGCGTAGCTTTCTTT CSASSGISVAFF
- TRBJ1-5 TRBD1 TRBV12-3/TRBV12-4 TGTGCCAGCAGCGGACAGGGGGAATCTCCCCAGCATTTT CASSGQGESPQHF
- TRBJ1-5 TRBD1 TRBV3-1/TRBV3-2 TGTGCCAGCAGTAGGGGGCACAATCAGCCCCAGCATTTT CASSRGHNQPQHF
- TRBJ1-3 - TRBV3-1/TRBV3-2 TGTGCCAGCAGCCTACAGGGTCGGGGAAACACCATATATTTT CASSLQGRGNTIYF